This entry concerns a single TCR beta chain. Germline V gene data show CDR1 as SGHRS and CDR2 as YFSETQ. Between the trimmed V and J ends, which lost 0 bases and 4 bases, there was a span of 10 bases. This CDR3 contains 14 residues. This entry belongs to a study of cytomegalovirus exposure and HLA in healthy donors. Both 60 Vbeta primers and 13 Jbeta primers went into the PCR. Sequenced by immunoSEQ multiplex PCR; TCRdb stores in-frame clones only, minus some. The sample yields roughly 230,000 clones, about 90% seen once. Sequencing was done on a sample of PBMCs. This TCR came from a girl aged 2 to 10 in good health and CMV-seronegative. The chain links TRBV5-1 to TRBJ1-1, with D perhaps matching TRBD1 (5 bases). CDR3 protein: CASSLEGRGTEAFF. The CDR3 DNA reads TGCGCCAGCAGCTTGGAGGGGCGCGGCACTGAAGCTTTCTTT.